Included here is one T cell receptor (beta chain) sequence, with context. Its matching antigen is unknown. Germline values: CDR1 DFQATT, CDR2 SNEGSKA (reference sequence). V lost 6 bases and J 1 base, leaving 10 bases between the germline ends. The CDR3 covers 12 residues. The data originate from a study of identical twins. Study conclusions and caveats: High-abundance cord blood beta clonotypes had fewer insertions; memory repertoires showed none. Models underpredicted monozygotic twin sharing of out-of-frame TCR alpha.

Each cDNA held unique molecular identifiers, and template switching gave it a universal primer site. TCRdb fed the 5' RACE reads into MiXCR, producing one record per CDR3 protein. The sample carries under 300,000 distinct CDR3 sequences, about an eighth recorded once. The same data also contributed to another study, on yellow fever vaccine responses in identical twins.

The sequence was collected from a woman aged 18-29 years in good health. The V and J genes are TRBV20-1 and TRBJ2-7; D is unclear. What was sequenced was memory (CD45RO+) T cells sorted from blood. CDR3 DNA sequence: TGCAGTGCAGGACGGCAATCCTACGAGCAGTACTTC. Translated: CSAGRQSYEQYF.